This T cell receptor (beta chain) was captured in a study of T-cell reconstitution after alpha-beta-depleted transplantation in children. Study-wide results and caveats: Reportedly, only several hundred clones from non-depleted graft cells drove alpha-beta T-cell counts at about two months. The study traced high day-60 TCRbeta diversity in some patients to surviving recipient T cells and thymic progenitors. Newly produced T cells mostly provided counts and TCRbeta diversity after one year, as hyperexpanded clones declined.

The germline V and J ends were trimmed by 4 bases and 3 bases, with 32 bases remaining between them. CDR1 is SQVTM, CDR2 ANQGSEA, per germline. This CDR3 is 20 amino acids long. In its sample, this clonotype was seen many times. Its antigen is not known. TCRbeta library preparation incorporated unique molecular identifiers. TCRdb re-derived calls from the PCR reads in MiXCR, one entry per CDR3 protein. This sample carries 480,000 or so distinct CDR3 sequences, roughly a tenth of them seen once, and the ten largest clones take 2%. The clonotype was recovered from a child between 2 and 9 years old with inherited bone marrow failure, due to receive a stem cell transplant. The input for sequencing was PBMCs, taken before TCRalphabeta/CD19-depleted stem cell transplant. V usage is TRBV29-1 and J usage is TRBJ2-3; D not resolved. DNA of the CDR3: TGCAGCGTTGTGGGAAGAGGCTACACTCCCCATTTAGGGCCGACAGATACGCAGTATTTT. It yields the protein CSVVGRGYTPHLGPTDTQYF.